Following are 22 T cell receptor beta chains from one sample sequenced in a study of OX40 agonist ivuxolimab in advanced cancers. The receptor library was made with the immunoSEQ multiplex PCR assay. The immuneACCESS repertoire file appears here via TCRdb, limited to in-frame rearrangements. These files lack a portion of the clones; in checked studies, under half of the deficit traces to unresolved V genes, and the cause of the others is not known. The sample table lists approximately 80,000 clones, about 85% of them with a count of one. The top ten clones comprise around 3.5% of the sample. The starting material was CD4+ or CD8+ T cells sorted from blood, obtained in a trial of the OX40 agonist ivuxolimab. Receptors originate from an adult with an advanced solid tumor such as melanoma, head and neck, liver or kidney cancer.

The rearrangement links TRBV7-6 to TRBJ2-1; D possibly corresponds to TRBD2 (5 bases). This CDR3 has 13 amino acids. The ends were cut back, 2 bases at V and 6 bases at J, with 8 bases in the middle. Germline V gives CDR1 SGHVS, CDR2 FNYEAQ. This CDR3 is CASSLRGFNEQFF. The CDR3 DNA follows: TGTGCCAGCAGCTTAAGAGGGTTCAATGAGCAGTTCTTC. The full variable domain, rest sourced from reference TRBV7-6 and TRBJ2-1, is GAGVSQSPRYKVTKRGQDVALRCDPISGHVSLYWYRQALGQGPEFLTYFNYEAQQDKSGLPNDRFSAERPEGSISTLTIQRTEQRDSAMYRCASSLRGFNEQFFGPGTRLTVL.

The genes are TRBV4-1 and TRBJ2-1, with 12 bases lining up with TRBD2. Per germline, CDR1 MGHRA and CDR2 YSYEKL. CDR3 size: 19 residues. With 4 bases clipped from V and 0 bases from J, the junction kept 10 bases outside the gene matches. The CDR3 is CASSPRVGLAGSSYNEQFF. CDR3 nucleotide sequence: TGCGCCAGCAGCCCAAGAGTAGGACTAGCGGGGAGCTCCTACAATGAGCAGTTCTTC.

The chain employs TRBV30 and TRBJ1-5; maybe TRBD1 (5 bases). The V gene's germline CDR1 is GTSNPN and CDR2 SVGIG (reference sequence). The V end lost 3 bases, the J end lost 1 base, and 7 bases lay between the germline ends. This CDR3 spans 13 amino acids. This CDR3 reads CAWSQGSNQPQHF. CDR3 sequence (DNA): TGTGCCTGGAGCCAGGGAAGCAATCAGCCCCAGCATTTT.

The CDR3 is CASRTSSATNEKLFF. As DNA, the CDR3 is TGTGCCAGCAGGACTTCCTCTGCAACTAATGAAAAACTGTTTTTT. The V and J genes are TRBV2 and TRBJ1-4; D unclear. The CDR3 runs to 15 residues. The germline CDR1 and CDR2 sequences are SNHLY and FYNNEI. V was clipped by 6 bases and J by 0 bases, with 11 bases between them.

This clone was found a few times. This CDR3 is also generated by other DNA sequences in the sample. This rearrangement joins TRBV7-8 to TRBJ2-5; 7 nucleotides match TRBD2. Germline values: CDR1 SGHVS, CDR2 FQNEAQ. There are 14 residues in the CDR3. The V gene end was trimmed by 1 base and the J gene end by 4 bases; junction bases not matched to a gene: 3. CDR3 DNA sequence: TGTGCCAGCAGCTTAGAGTTAGCGGGAGAGACCCAGTACTTC. It encodes CASSLELAGETQYF.

The chain recombines TRBV11-3 with TRBJ2-7, with 12 positions matching TRBD1. Unmatched junction bases numbered 5, after V lost 5 bases and J lost 6 bases. The germline gives CDR1 SGHNT, CDR2 YENEEA. This CDR3 region has 14 residues. CDR3 protein: CASSTGTGGVEQYF. DNA for the CDR3: TGTGCCAGCAGCACCGGGACAGGGGGCGTCGAGCAGTACTTC. The variable domain in full, completed from reference TRBV11-3 and TRBJ2-7, reads EAGVVQSPRYKIIEKKQPVAFWCNPISGHNTLYWYLQNLGQGPELLIRYENEEAVDDSQLPKDRFSAERLKGVDSTLKIQPAELGDSAVYLCASSTGTGGVEQYFGPGTRLTVT.

The V and J genes are TRBV2 and TRBJ2-3; D is undetermined. This CDR3 has 13 amino acids. Trimming shortened V by 2 bases and J by 2 bases, and 5 bases separated the two germline ends. From germline, CDR1 is SNHLY and CDR2 FYNNEI. The CDR3 here is CASSEPPTDTQYF. For the CDR3, the DNA is TGTGCCAGCAGTGAACCTCCCACAGATACGCAGTATTTT.

The chain links TRBV7-8 to TRBJ2-1; 7 bases agree with TRBD1. CDR1 is SGHVS, CDR2 FQNEAQ, per germline. V lost 5 bases, J lost 5 bases, and 9 bases stayed unmatched. CDR3 length: 15 residues. The CDR3 region has the DNA TGTGCCAGCAGCCCAGACAGGGTCCCTAACAATGAGCAGTTCTTC. This sequence encodes CASSPDRVPNNEQFF.

The rearrangement uses TRBV5-4 and TRBJ2-1; a possible D gene is TRBD2 (6 bases). Trimming cost V 1 base and J 3 bases, with 17 bases left between them. Germline CDR1 and CDR2: SGHNT and YYREEE (reference sequence). The CDR3 loop spans 17 amino acids. CDR3 loop: CASSLRGGGPVYNEQFF. CDR3 nucleotide sequence: TGTGCCAGCAGCTTGCGGGGTGGAGGGCCAGTCTACAATGAGCAGTTCTTC. Drawing the rest from reference TRBV5-4 and TRBJ2-1, the complete variable domain is ETGVTQSPTHLIKTRGQQVTLRCSSQSGHNTVSWYQQALGQGPQFIFQYYREEENGRGNFPPRFSGLQFPNYSSELNVNALELDDSALYLCASSLRGGGPVYNEQFFGPGTRLTVL.

The rearrangement uses TRBV10-3 and TRBJ2-2, with a weak D call TRBD2 (5 bases). Germline CDR1 and CDR2: ENHRY and SYGVKD. Trimming took off 4 bases at V and 4 bases at J, with 13 bases between the two ends. The CDR3 length is 15 residues. In DNA, the CDR3 is TGTGCCATCAGTGGGTTGGGAGAGGGCACCGGGGAGCTGTTTTTT. This encodes CAISGLGEGTGELFF.

The V gene is TRBV4-1, the J gene TRBJ2-1, with TRBD2 identical over 14 bases. Germline values: CDR1 MGHRA, CDR2 YSYEKL. This CDR3 region has 18 residues. V lost 4 bases and J lost 4; bases outside the gene matches: 9. The CDR3 nucleotides are TGCGCCAGCAGCCCGGGACTAGCGGGAGTCGGGACATACAATGAGCAGTTCTTC. Amino acid sequence: CASSPGLAGVGTYNEQFF.

This chain links TRBV6-5 with TRBJ2-2; TRBD2 matches at 10 bases. Per the germline V gene, CDR1 is MNHEY and CDR2 is SVGAGI. With V trimmed by 2 bases and J by 7 bases, 7 bases remained unmatched. The CDR3 sequence is 16 residues long. For the CDR3, the DNA is TGTGCCAGCAGTTACCAAGCGGGAGGGGGGAACGGGGAGCTGTTTTTT. Protein product: CASSYQAGGGNGELFF.

V gene TRBV7-2 combines with J gene TRBJ2-5; D remains unclear. Trimming stripped 2 bases from V and 4 bases from J, with 2 bases between. Germline CDR1 is SGHTA and CDR2 is FQGNSA. The CDR3 runs to 11 residues. CDR3 residues: CASSLIETQYF. CDR3 bases: TGTGCCAGCAGCTTAATAGAGACCCAGTACTTC.

The rearrangement uses TRBV5-5 and TRBJ2-3, with D tentatively TRBD1 or TRBD2 (6 bases each). Trimming stripped 7 bases from V and 4 bases from J, with 22 bases between. The CDR3 consists of 16 residues. Germline V lookup: CDR1 SGHKS, CDR2 YYEKEE (reference sequence). CDR3 DNA sequence: TGTGCCAGCTCCCCCGGGGGCGGGATGGTGGCAGATACGCAGTATTTT. Amino acid sequence: CASSPGGGMVADTQYF.

The V and J genes are TRBV7-2 and TRBJ2-7, with D uncertain. The CDR3 sequence is 14 residues long. Trimming left V 4 bases short and J 0 bases short, with 10 bases between. CDR1 is SGHTA and CDR2 is FQGNSA in the germline V gene. DNA of the CDR3: TGTGCCAGCAGCTATAGTTCAGCCTCCTACGAGCAGTACTTC. Translated, it gives CASSYSSASYEQYF.

The rearrangement uses TRBV11-2 and TRBJ2-5; 7 bases fit TRBD1. The CDR3 length is 14 residues. Germline CDR1 and CDR2: SGHAT and FQNNGV. V lost 8 bases to trimming and J lost 3 bases; unmatched junction nucleotides: 9. The chain's CDR3 is CASGFRDSKETQYF. The CDR3 nucleotides read TGTGCCAGCGGATTCCGGGACAGCAAAGAGACCCAGTACTTC.

V and J are TRBV5-1 and TRBJ1-1, with 7 bases aligning to TRBD1. Germline V gene lookup returns CDR1 SGHRS and CDR2 YFSETQ. The CDR3 extends over 17 amino acids. With 4 bases clipped from V and 3 bases from J, the junction kept 15 bases outside the gene matches. CDR3 nucleotides: TGCGCCAGCAGCGCTCAACCCAGGACAGGAGACGACACTGAAGCTTTCTTT. Translation gives CASSAQPRTGDDTEAFF.

This chain connects TRBV5-1 to TRBJ2-2; 9 nucleotides agree with TRBD2. Germline assignment: CDR1 SGHRS and CDR2 YFSETQ. Trimming removed 0 bases from V and 7 bases from J; junction bases left unmatched: 7. The CDR3 totals 16 residues. The CDR3 sequence is CASSLDSGSIGGELFF. In nucleotides, the CDR3 is TGCGCCAGCAGCTTGGATAGCGGGAGCATCGGCGGGGAGCTGTTTTTT.

In its sample, this clone was seen once. The chain has TRBV6-6 and TRBJ2-3; the match to TRBD1 covers 8 bases. The CDR3 spans 14 residues. Germline assignment: CDR1 MNHNY and CDR2 SVGAGI (reference sequence). V lost 6 bases to trimming and J lost 3 bases; unmatched junction nucleotides: 5. CDR3: CASRRQGLTDTQYF. CDR3 DNA sequence: TGTGCCAGCAGAAGACAGGGGTTAACAGATACGCAGTATTTT.

Of note for this clone: Relative to the germline gene, one junction end is altered; a read error may explain this. V gene TRBV11-3 combines with J gene TRBJ2-2; a possible D gene is TRBD2 (5 bases). From germline, CDR1 is SGHNT and CDR2 YENEEA. The length of the CDR3 is 14 residues. The CDR3 DNA follows: TGTGCCAGCACGAGGTCGGACTCCATCGGGGAGCCGTTTTTT. Translation gives CASTRSDSIGEPFF.

The chain has TRBV7-2 and TRBJ2-1, with 7 nucleotides matching TRBD1. CDR1 is SGHTA, CDR2 FQGNSA, per germline. The length of the CDR3 is 13 residues. With 4 bases clipped from V and 8 bases from J, the junction kept 5 bases outside the gene matches. CDR3 sequence (DNA): TGTGCCAGCAGCTCAGGGGGATGGGATGAGCAGTTCTTC. It yields the protein CASSSGGWDEQFF.

The V gene is TRBV10-3, the J gene TRBJ2-2, with 8 bases lining up with TRBD2. The CDR3 loop spans 14 amino acids. The germline V gene has CDR1 ENHRY and CDR2 SYGVKD. The V and J ends lost 8 bases and 0 bases, in that order; junction bases with no gene match: 2. Here the CDR3 DNA reads TGTGCCATCTCGACTAGCGCGAACACCGGGGAGCTGTTTTTT. The encoded protein is CAISTSANTGELFF.